The 20 T cell receptor beta chains presented below share a single source sample, sequenced in a study of cytotoxic CD8 clonotypes in ibrutinib-treated CLL. Measured with immunoSEQ multiplex PCR; TCRdb has only the in-frame clones, and not every one. The sample contains around 300,000 clones, 80% of which appear only once. Sequenced material: PBMCs, taken before ibrutinib treatment. The origin of the receptors is a human donor with chronic lymphocytic leukemia.

The V call is TRBV28, the J call TRBJ2-7; possible D gene TRBD2, 6 bases. The CDR3 has 17 residues. Germline V gives CDR1 MDHEN, CDR2 SYDVKM. Trimming cost V 4 bases and J 2 bases, with 21 bases left between them. The CDR3 sequence: CASSYPVGVADTYEQYF. DNA for the CDR3: TGTGCCAGCAGTTACCCTGTGGGGGTAGCGGACACCTACGAGCAGTACTTC.

The chain uses TRBV5-4 and TRBJ2-7; 8 positions agree with TRBD2. This CDR3 has 14 amino acids. V trimming: 3 bases; J trimming: 5 bases; junction bases outside the gene matches: 7. Germline V CDR1 and CDR2: SGHNT, YYREEE (reference sequence). CDR3 DNA sequence: TGTGCCAGCAGCTCGACCGGGACTAGGAACGAGCAGTACTTC. Translation gives CASSSTGTRNEQYF. The complete variable domain, with remaining parts taken from reference TRBV5-4 and TRBJ2-7, reads ETGVTQSPTHLIKTRGQQVTLRCSSQSGHNTVSWYQQALGQGPQFIFQYYREEENGRGNFPPRFSGLQFPNYSSELNVNALELDDSALYLCASSSTGTRNEQYFGPGTRLTVT.

This sequence joins TRBV11-2 and TRBJ2-1; 9 positions agree with TRBD2. The length of the CDR3 is 15 residues. Germline V gene data show CDR1 as SGHAT and CDR2 as FQNNGV. Trimming removed 5 bases from V and 7 bases from J; junction bases left unmatched: 9. The CDR3 is CASSTGTSTHNEQFF. CDR3 DNA: TGTGCCAGCAGCACCGGGACTAGCACACATAATGAGCAGTTCTTC.

V is TRBV30 and J is TRBJ1-5, with TRBD1 as a possible D gene (5 bases). Germline V gene sequence: CDR1 GTSNPN, CDR2 SVGIG (reference sequence). Trimming removed 2 bases at V and 3 bases at J, with 11 bases between. The CDR3 is 14 residues long. Here the CDR3 reads CAWSLGALNQPQHF. DNA of the CDR3: TGTGCCTGGAGTTTAGGGGCCCTCAATCAGCCCCAGCATTTT.

The chain uses TRBV4-2 and TRBJ2-1; the match to TRBD2 covers 13 bases. Germline-derived CDR1 and CDR2 are LGHNA and YNFKEQ. The CDR3 extends over 15 amino acids. With 5 bases clipped from V and 10 bases from J, the junction kept 8 bases outside the gene matches. The CDR3 region has the DNA TGTGCCAGCAGCTCGAGGACTAGCGGGAGCGAAGAGCAGTTCTTC. It specifies CASSSRTSGSEEQFF.

The rearrangement uses TRBV29-1 and TRBJ2-2; D possibly corresponds to TRBD2 (5 bases). Trimming removed 4 bases from V and 4 bases from J, with 13 bases in between. The CDR3 spans 14 residues. Per germline, CDR1 SQVTM and CDR2 ANQGSEA. CDR3 DNA: TGCAGCGTTGGGCACCCTGAGGGCACCGGGGAGCTGTTTTTT. Protein sequence: CSVGHPEGTGELFF.

The chain uses TRBV5-6 and TRBJ1-2, with D possibly matching TRBD1 (6 bases). Germline V gives CDR1 SGHDT, CDR2 YYEEEE. V was trimmed by 5 bases and J by 3 bases, leaving 17 bases between them. The CDR3 spans 15 residues. CDR3 DNA sequence: TGTGCCAGCAGAAGACGGGGGGCAAAGGACTATGGCTACACCTTC. Its protein product is CASRRRGAKDYGYTF.

The J gene is TRBJ2-1, the V gene TRBV14; unclear D gene. V lost 1 base to trimming and J lost 8 bases, with 6 bases between them. The germline V gene has CDR1 SGHDN and CDR2 FVKESK. This CDR3 region has 12 residues. For the CDR3, the DNA is TGTGCCAGCAGCCAAGCCAGGTATGAGCAGTTCTTC. The encoded protein is CASSQARYEQFF. Supplemented by reference TRBV14 and TRBJ2-1, the full variable domain reads EAGVTQFPSHSVIEKGQTVTLRCDPISGHDNLYWYRRVMGKEIKFLLHFVKESKQDESGMPNNRFLAERTGGTYSTLKVQPAELEDSGVYFCASSQARYEQFFGPGTRLTVL.

This clone was observed a single time. This chain connects TRBV30 to TRBJ1-2, with 8 bases matching TRBD1. V trimming: 0 bases; J trimming: 8 bases; junction bases outside the gene matches: 8. The germline CDR1 and CDR2 sequences are GTSNPN and SVGIG (reference sequence). This CDR3 is 14 amino acids long. The CDR3 reads CAWSVQQGAEGYTF. In nucleotides, the CDR3 is TGTGCCTGGAGTGTACAGCAGGGGGCGGAGGGCTACACCTTC.

The chain links TRBV4-3 to TRBJ2-4; D perhaps matches TRBD2 (5 bases). V was pared by 0 bases and J by 3 bases, with 18 bases between. Germline V CDR1 and CDR2: LGHNA, YSLEER. The CDR3 runs to 18 residues. The CDR3 DNA reads TGCGCCAGCAGCCAAGAAGTACAAGGAGTAGAGGGCAAAAACATTCAGTACTTC. Translating gives CASSQEVQGVEGKNIQYF.

DNA for the CDR3: TGCGCCAGCAGCCCGGGACTAGCGGGAGGGTACCAAGAGACCCAGTACTTC. This codes for CASSPGLAGGYQETQYF. The chain carries TRBV5-1 and TRBJ2-5; TRBD2 agrees at 16 bases. Unmatched junction bases numbered 3, after V lost 4 bases and J lost 0 bases. The CDR3 is 17 amino acids. Germline V CDR1 and CDR2: SGHRS, YFSETQ.

The chain couples TRBV4-1 to TRBJ1-2; D is perhaps TRBD1 (6 bases). This CDR3 is 14 amino acids long. In germline, CDR1 is MGHRA, CDR2 YSYEKL. The V end lost 0 bases, the J end lost 4 bases, and 9 bases lay between the germline ends. CDR3 sequence reads: CASSQDQGLYGYTF. The CDR3 DNA reads TGCGCCAGCAGCCAAGACCAGGGGCTCTATGGCTACACCTTC.

CDR3 region: CAIKGTSGTYNEQFF. The CDR3 DNA sequence: TGTGCCATAAAGGGGACTAGCGGGACCTACAATGAGCAGTTCTTC. This chain links TRBV10-3 with TRBJ2-1; 13 bases are a match to TRBD2. CDR3 length: 15 residues. The germline gives CDR1 ENHRY, CDR2 SYGVKD. V trimming: 9 bases; J trimming: 2 bases; junction bases outside the gene matches: 4.

The V and J genes are TRBV5-4 and TRBJ2-5; tentative D call: TRBD2 (5 bases). Germline values: CDR1 SGHNT, CDR2 YYREEE (reference sequence). Trimming shortened V by 2 bases and J by 0 bases, and 8 bases separated the two germline ends. The CDR3 has 14 amino acids. The CDR3: CASSFKRYQETQYF. The DNA of the CDR3 is TGTGCCAGCAGCTTCAAGCGGTACCAAGAGACCCAGTACTTC.

The V call is TRBV18, the J call TRBJ2-1, with D tentatively TRBD1 (6 bases). V lost 5 bases and J lost 10, with 9 bases in between. CDR3 length: 11 amino acids. Per germline, CDR1 KGHSH and CDR2 LQKENI. CDR3 region: CASSRGQEQFF. DNA for the CDR3: TGTGCCAGCTCAAGGGGACAAGAGCAGTTCTTC.

The V and J genes are TRBV30 and TRBJ1-2; 7 nucleotides align to TRBD1. This CDR3 has 16 amino acids. The V segment lost 0 bases and the J segment 5 bases; nucleotides outside the gene matches: 12. The germline V gene encodes CDR1 GTSNPN and CDR2 SVGIG (reference sequence). The CDR3 sequence: CAWSVLNSGTEYGYTF. CDR3 coding DNA: TGTGCCTGGAGTGTGCTAAACTCCGGGACAGAGTATGGCTACACCTTC.

The rearrangement uses TRBV6-1 and TRBJ2-4; D gene unclear. There are 15 residues in the CDR3. V lost 0 bases and J lost 7, with 13 bases in between. From germline, CDR1 is MNHNS and CDR2 SASEGT. CDR3 nucleotides: TGTGCCAGCAGTGAAGCGAAGGTATCGCGGAACATTCAGTACTTC. This sequence encodes CASSEAKVSRNIQYF.

This rearrangement joins TRBV28 to TRBJ2-3; D might be TRBD1 or TRBD2, each matching 5 bases. CDR3 length equals 13 residues. Trimming took off 9 bases at V and 2 bases at J, with 12 bases between the two ends. Germline V gene lookup returns CDR1 MDHEN and CDR2 SYDVKM. In DNA, the CDR3 is TGTGCCAGGCCCCGGGACCTCACAGATACGCAGTATTTT. Translated, it gives CARPRDLTDTQYF.

This chain uses TRBV18 with TRBJ2-5; no clear D. CDR3 length equals 13 residues. The germline V and J ends were trimmed by 4 bases and 3 bases, with 9 bases remaining between them. The germline V gene encodes CDR1 KGHSH and CDR2 LQKENI. The CDR3 sequence: CASSRSPEETQYF. The DNA of the CDR3 is TGTGCCAGCTCACGCTCCCCGGAAGAGACCCAGTACTTC.

On this clone itself: A junction end diverges from the germline sequence, so it may reflect a read error. The chain is built from TRBV27 and TRBJ2-7; D is uncertain. The germline CDR1 and CDR2 sequences are MNHEY and SMNVEV (reference sequence). CDR3 length equals 13 residues. The CDR3 loop is CASSFTLSYAQYF. CDR3 in DNA: TGTGCCAGCAGTTTTACCCTCTCCTACGCGCAGTACTTC.